This TCR beta chain was recovered during a study of T-cell reconstitution after alpha-beta-depleted transplantation in children. This clonotype was counted ten times or more. During its preparation, the TCRbeta library received unique molecular identifiers. From the PCR reads, TCRdb called clonotypes with MiXCR, one entry per CDR3 protein. The sample lists roughly 610,000 distinct CDR3 sequences; under 12% were seen once. Trimming took 0 bases from V and 8 from J, leaving 16 bases between them. In germline, CDR1 is LGHNA, CDR2 YSLEER. The CDR3 has 16 residues. This clonotype was obtained from a human donor who donated a stem cell graft to a child with acute myeloid leukemia. The sequenced sample was PBMCs from the stem cell graft donor, obtained from the stem cell graft. The chain links TRBV4-3 to TRBJ1-4, with D possibly TRBD1 on 5 matching bases. Here the CDR3 reads CASSQDRGRSWEKLFF. CDR3 DNA: TGCGCCAGCAGCCAAGATCGGGGACGGTCCTGGGAAAAACTGTTTTTT.